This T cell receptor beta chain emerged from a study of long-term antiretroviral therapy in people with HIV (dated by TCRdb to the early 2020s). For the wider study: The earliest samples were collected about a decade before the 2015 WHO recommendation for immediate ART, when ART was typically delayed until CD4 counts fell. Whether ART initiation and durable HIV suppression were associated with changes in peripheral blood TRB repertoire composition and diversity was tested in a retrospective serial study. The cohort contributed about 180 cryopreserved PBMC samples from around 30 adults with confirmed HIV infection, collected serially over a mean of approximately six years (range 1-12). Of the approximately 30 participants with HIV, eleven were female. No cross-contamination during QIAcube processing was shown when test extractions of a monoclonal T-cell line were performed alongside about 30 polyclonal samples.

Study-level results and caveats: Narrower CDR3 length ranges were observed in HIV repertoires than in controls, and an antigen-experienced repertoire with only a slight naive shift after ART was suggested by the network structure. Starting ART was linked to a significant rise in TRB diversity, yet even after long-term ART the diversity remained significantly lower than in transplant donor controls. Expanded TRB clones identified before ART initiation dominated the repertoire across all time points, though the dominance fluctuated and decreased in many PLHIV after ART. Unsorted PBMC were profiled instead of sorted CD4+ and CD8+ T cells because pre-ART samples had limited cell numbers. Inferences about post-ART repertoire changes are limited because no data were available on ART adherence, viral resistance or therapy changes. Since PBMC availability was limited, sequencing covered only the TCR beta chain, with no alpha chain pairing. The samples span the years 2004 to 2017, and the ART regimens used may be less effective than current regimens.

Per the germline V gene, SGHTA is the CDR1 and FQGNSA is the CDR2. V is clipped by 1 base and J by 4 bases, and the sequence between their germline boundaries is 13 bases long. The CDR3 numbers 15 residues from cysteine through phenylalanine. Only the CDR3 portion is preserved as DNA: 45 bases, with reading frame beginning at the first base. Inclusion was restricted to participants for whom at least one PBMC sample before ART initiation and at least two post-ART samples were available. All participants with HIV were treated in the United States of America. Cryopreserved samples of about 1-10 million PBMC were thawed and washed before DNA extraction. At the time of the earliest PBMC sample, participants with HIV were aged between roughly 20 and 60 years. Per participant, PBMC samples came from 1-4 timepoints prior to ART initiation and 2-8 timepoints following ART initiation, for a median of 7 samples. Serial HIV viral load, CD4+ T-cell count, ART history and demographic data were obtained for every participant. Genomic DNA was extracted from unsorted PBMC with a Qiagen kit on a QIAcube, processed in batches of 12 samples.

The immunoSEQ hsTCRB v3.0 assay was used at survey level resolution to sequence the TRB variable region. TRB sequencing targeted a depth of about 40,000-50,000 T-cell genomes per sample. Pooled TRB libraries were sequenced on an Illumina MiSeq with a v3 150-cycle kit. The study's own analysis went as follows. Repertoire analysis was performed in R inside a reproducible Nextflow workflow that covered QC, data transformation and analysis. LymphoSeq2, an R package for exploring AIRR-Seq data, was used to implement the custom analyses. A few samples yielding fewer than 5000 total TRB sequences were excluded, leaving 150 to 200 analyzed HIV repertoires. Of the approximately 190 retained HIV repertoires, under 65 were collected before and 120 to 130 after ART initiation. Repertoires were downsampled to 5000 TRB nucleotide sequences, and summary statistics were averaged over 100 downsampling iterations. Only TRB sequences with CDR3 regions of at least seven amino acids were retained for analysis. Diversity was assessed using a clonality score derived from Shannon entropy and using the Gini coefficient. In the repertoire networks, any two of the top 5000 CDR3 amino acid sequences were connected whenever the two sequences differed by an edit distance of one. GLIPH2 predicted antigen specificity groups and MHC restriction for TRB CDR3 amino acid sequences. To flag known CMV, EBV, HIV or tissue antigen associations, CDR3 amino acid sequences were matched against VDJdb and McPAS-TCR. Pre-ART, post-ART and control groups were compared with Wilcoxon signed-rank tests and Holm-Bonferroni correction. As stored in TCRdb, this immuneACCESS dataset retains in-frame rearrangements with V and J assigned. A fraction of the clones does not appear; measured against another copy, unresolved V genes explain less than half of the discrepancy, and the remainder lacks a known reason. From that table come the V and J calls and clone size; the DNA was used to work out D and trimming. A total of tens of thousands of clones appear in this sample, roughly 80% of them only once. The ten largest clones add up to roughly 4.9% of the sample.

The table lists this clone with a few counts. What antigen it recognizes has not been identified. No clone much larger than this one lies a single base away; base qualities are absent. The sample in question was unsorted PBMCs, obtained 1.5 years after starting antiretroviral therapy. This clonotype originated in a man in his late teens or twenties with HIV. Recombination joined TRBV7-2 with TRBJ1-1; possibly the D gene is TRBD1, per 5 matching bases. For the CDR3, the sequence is CASSLGGGLSTEAFF. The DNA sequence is TGTGCCAGCAGCTTAGGTGGGGGTTTGAGCACTGAAGCTTTCTTT.